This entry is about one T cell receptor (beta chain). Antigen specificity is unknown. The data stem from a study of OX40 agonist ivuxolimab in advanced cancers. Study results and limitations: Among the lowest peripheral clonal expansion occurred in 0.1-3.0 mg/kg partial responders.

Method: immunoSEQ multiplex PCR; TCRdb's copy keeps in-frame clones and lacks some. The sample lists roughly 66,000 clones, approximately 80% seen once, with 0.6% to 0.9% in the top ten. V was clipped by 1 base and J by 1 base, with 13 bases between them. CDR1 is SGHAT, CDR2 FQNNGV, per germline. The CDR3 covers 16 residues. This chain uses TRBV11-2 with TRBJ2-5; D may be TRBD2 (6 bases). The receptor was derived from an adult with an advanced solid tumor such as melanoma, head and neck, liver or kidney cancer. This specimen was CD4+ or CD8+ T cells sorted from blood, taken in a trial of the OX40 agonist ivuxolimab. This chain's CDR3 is CASSLGGPGVQETQYF. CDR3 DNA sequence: TGTGCCAGCAGCTTAGGCGGTCCGGGGGTCCAAGAGACCCAGTACTTC.